This passage covers 17 T cell receptor beta chains from one sample sequenced in a study of beta chain features in type 1 diabetes. All of the isolated RNA was reverse transcribed, so expressed TCRB transcripts were sequenced. The assay was immunoSEQ multiplex PCR, and TCRdb's table has in-frame clones only and misses some. This repertoire shows some 150,000 clones, around a tenth found once; its top ten account for 0.68%. Material for sequencing was central memory CD4+ T cells from blood. Receptors were obtained from a man younger than 30 in good health.

The chain recombines TRBV4-1 with TRBJ1-5; D is ambiguous. V was cut by 0 bases and J by 6 bases, with 12 bases left in between. CDR1 is MGHRA and CDR2 is YSYEKL in the germline V gene. The CDR3 is 15 amino acids. CDR3 sequence reads: CASSQDSARGQPQHF. As DNA, the CDR3 is TGCGCCAGCAGCCAAGATTCCGCTCGAGGTCAGCCCCAGCATTTT.

This clone was recorded a few times. V is TRBV4-3 and J is TRBJ2-1; perhaps TRBD1 as D (6 bases). This CDR3 contains 15 residues. CDR1 LGHNA and CDR2 YSLEER come from the germline V gene. Trimming removed 2 bases from V and 8 bases from J, with 16 bases in between. CDR3 sequence reads: CASSQTTAGADEQFF. In nucleotides, the CDR3 is TGCGCCAGCAGCCAAACGACAGCAGGGGCTGATGAGCAGTTCTTC.

This chain joins TRBV6-5 and TRBJ2-5, with TRBD1 matching 8 bases. The germline V gene encodes CDR1 MNHEY and CDR2 SVGAGI. The CDR3 runs to 13 residues. V was clipped by 4 bases and J by 5 bases; unmatched bases: 3. The CDR3 coding sequence is TGTGCCAGCAGTTTGGACAGGGAGGAGACCCAGTACTTC. Encoded protein: CASSLDREETQYF.

In this sample, this clone turned up a few times. This chain links TRBV2 with TRBJ2-1; TRBD1 aligns across 9 bases. Germline V gene sequence: CDR1 SNHLY, CDR2 FYNNEI. The length of the CDR3 is 14 residues. Trimming cost V 5 bases and J 8 bases; bases outside gene matches: 7. CDR3 sequence reads: CASSKGQGWDEQFF. DNA for the CDR3: TGTGCCAGCAGTAAGGGACAGGGCTGGGATGAGCAGTTCTTC. The variable domain in full, with the rest retrieved from reference TRBV2 and TRBJ2-1, is EPEVTQTPSHQVTQMGQEVILRCVPISNHLYFYWYRQILGQKVEFLVSFYNNEISEKSEIFDDQFSVERPDGSNFTLKIRSTKLEDSAMYFCASSKGQGWDEQFFGPGTRLTVL.

This rearrangement joins TRBV4-3 to TRBJ1-1, with TRBD1 as a possible D gene (5 bases). The CDR3 contains 14 residues. Germline CDR1 is LGHNA and CDR2 is YSLEER. V shed 3 bases and J shed 3 bases, with 11 bases lying between them. CDR3 amino acids: CASSQLGGDTEAFF. Here the CDR3 DNA reads TGCGCCAGCAGCCAGCTCGGAGGGGACACTGAAGCTTTCTTT.

This clone occurred a few times. This chain links TRBV30 with TRBJ2-6; 8 bases are shared with TRBD2. This CDR3 region has 16 residues. Germline trimming cut 1 base from V and 2 bases from J; bases unmatched to any gene: 4. Germline CDR1 is GTSNPN and CDR2 is SVGIG (reference sequence). CDR3 protein: CAWSGPRGAGANVLTF. The CDR3 nucleotides read TGTGCCTGGAGTGGCCCGCGGGGGGCTGGGGCCAACGTCCTGACTTTC.

This clone appeared many times. The chain employs TRBV29-1 and TRBJ2-7; D possibly corresponds to TRBD1 (6 bases). The CDR3 consists of 13 residues. Germline V gives CDR1 SQVTM, CDR2 ANQGSEA. The ends were cut back, 6 bases at V and 2 bases at J, with 14 bases in the middle. CDR3 coding DNA: TGCAGCGTGAGACAGGTCTATACCTACGAGCAGTACTTC. This encodes CSVRQVYTYEQYF.

As for this clone: An end of the junction does not agree with germline; a read error may underlie this. CDR3 residues: CASSSSSGTYEQYF. The CDR3 DNA sequence: TGTGCCAGCAGTTCGTCCAGCGGTACCTACGAGCAGTACTTC. The gene calls are TRBV10-3 and TRBJ2-7; a possible D gene is TRBD2 (5 bases). The germline gives CDR1 ENHRY, CDR2 SYGVKD. The CDR3 sequence is 14 residues long.

The gene calls are TRBV2 and TRBJ2-2, with 8 positions matching TRBD1. J gave up 7 bases and V 2 bases, and 15 bases lay outside the gene matches. Germline CDR1 reads SNHLY; CDR2 reads FYNNEI. CDR3 size: 18 residues. This CDR3 is CASSEKTGTGIKNGELFF. CDR3 nucleotide sequence: TGTGCCAGCAGTGAAAAAACCGGGACAGGTATTAAGAACGGGGAGCTGTTTTTT.

This clone has only a few counts. CDR3 coding DNA: TGTGCCAGCAGTACATTTACGGGGGGCGGCACAGATACGCAGTATTTT. As protein: CASSTFTGGGTDTQYF. J is TRBJ2-3 and V is TRBV7-2; a possible D gene is TRBD2 (7 bases). The CDR3 has 16 residues. The germline V and J ends were trimmed by 6 bases and 1 base, with 17 bases remaining between them. CDR1 is SGHTA and CDR2 is FQGNSA in the germline V gene.

This clone was observed a few times. The CDR3 DNA follows: TGTGCCAGCAGTTTAGTGGGTGCGGGGGGCTATGGCTACACCTTC. Protein product: CASSLVGAGGYGYTF. This sequence joins TRBV27 and TRBJ1-2, with D maybe TRBD1 (5 bases). The CDR3 extends over 15 amino acids. V gave up 2 bases and J gave up 4 bases, with 14 bases separating them. The germline V gene encodes CDR1 MNHEY and CDR2 SMNVEV (reference sequence).

This clone was counted between two and nine times. The V and J genes are TRBV14 and TRBJ1-6; 9 bases line up with TRBD1. Germline loops: CDR1 SGHDN, CDR2 FVKESK. V shed 1 base, J shed 8 bases, and the junction held 6 bases outside the gene matches. CDR3 size: 16 residues. CDR3 nucleotide sequence: TGTGCCAGCAGCCAAGTCCCGGGACAGGGATATTCACCCCTCCACTTT. Translated: CASSQVPGQGYSPLHF. The whole variable domain, filled in from reference TRBV14 and TRBJ1-6, reads EAGVTQFPSHSVIEKGQTVTLRCDPISGHDNLYWYRRVMGKEIKFLLHFVKESKQDESGMPNNRFLAERTGGTYSTLKVQPAELEDSGVYFCASSQVPGQGYSPLHFGNGTRLTVT.

This chain joins TRBV7-2 and TRBJ2-3, with a tentative D call TRBD2 (5 bases). Germline V gene sequence: CDR1 SGHTA, CDR2 FQGNSA. CDR3 size: 13 residues. V was cut by 5 bases and J by 2 bases, with 8 bases left in between. The CDR3 DNA sequence: TGTGCCAGCAGCCGAGCGGACACAGATACGCAGTATTTT. Translated: CASSRADTDTQYF.

The chain uses TRBV5-6 and TRBJ1-2; weak D call: TRBD1 (5 bases). The V end lost 0 bases, the J end lost 1 base, and 7 bases lay between the germline ends. The germline CDR1 and CDR2 sequences are SGHDT and YYEEEE. The CDR3 runs to 14 residues. The CDR3 spells CASSLARVNYGYTF. CDR3 nucleotides: TGTGCCAGCAGCTTGGCCAGGGTTAACTATGGCTACACCTTC.

This clone showed up just a few times. The chain combines TRBV19 with TRBJ1-4; D may be TRBD1 (6 bases). The V gene's germline CDR1 is LNHDA and CDR2 SQIVND (reference sequence). The CDR3 sequence is 14 residues long. Trimming removed 7 bases from V and 2 bases from J, with 11 bases in between. The CDR3, as DNA: TGTGCCAGTAAACAGGGAGATACTAATGAAAAACTGTTTTTT. Amino acids: CASKQGDTNEKLFF.

The gene calls are TRBV5-1 and TRBJ2-7; TRBD2 aligns across 9 bases. Germline V gives CDR1 SGHRS, CDR2 YFSETQ. The CDR3 totals 14 residues. V lost 0 bases and J lost 7; bases outside the gene matches: 5. CDR3 DNA sequence: TGCGCCAGCAGCTTGGGAGCGGGGGGTGAGGAGCAGTACTTC. It is translated as CASSLGAGGEEQYF.

This clone was detected only a few times. This sequence joins TRBV11-2 and TRBJ1-5, with 8 bases aligning to TRBD1. The CDR3 covers 16 residues. With V trimmed by 5 bases and J by 1 base, 7 bases remained unmatched. Germline V gene sequence: CDR1 SGHAT, CDR2 FQNNGV. The CDR3, as DNA: TGTGCCAGCAGCGGACAGGGCTATGCGAGCAATCAGCCCCAGCATTTT. Protein sequence: CASSGQGYASNQPQHF.